This TCR beta chain emerged from a study of T cell repertoires in cytomegalovirus infection. Looking at the study overall: From public TCR beta signatures came an indication of both CMV infection and matching HLA type. Regarding the study as a whole: There were carriers of CMV plus the relevant HLA, and cumulative public TCR beta family frequency identified them. CMV-specific TCR beta clonotypes restricted by HLA-C dominated the ex vivo response.

MiXCR, run by TCRdb on the reads, gives a single entry per CDR3 protein. In the table there are approximately 500,000 distinct CDR3 sequences, around 11% of which are singletons. V dropped 7 bases and J dropped 6 bases, with 19 bases sitting between them. Germline V CDR1 and CDR2: LNHDA, SQIVND (reference sequence). The CDR3 is made up of 15 amino acids. In the case of this clonotype: Its antigen remains unknown.

This TCR was sampled from a human donor in good health (CMV status not recorded). Some clones in this sample may be carry-over from other donors' samples. Sample: PBMCs. This chain joins TRBV19 and TRBJ1-5; weak D call: TRBD1 (6 bases). CDR3 in DNA: TGTGCCAGTACAGGGGTAGGGGGTCAAATTCAGCCCCAGCATTTT. As protein: CASTGVGGQIQPQHF.